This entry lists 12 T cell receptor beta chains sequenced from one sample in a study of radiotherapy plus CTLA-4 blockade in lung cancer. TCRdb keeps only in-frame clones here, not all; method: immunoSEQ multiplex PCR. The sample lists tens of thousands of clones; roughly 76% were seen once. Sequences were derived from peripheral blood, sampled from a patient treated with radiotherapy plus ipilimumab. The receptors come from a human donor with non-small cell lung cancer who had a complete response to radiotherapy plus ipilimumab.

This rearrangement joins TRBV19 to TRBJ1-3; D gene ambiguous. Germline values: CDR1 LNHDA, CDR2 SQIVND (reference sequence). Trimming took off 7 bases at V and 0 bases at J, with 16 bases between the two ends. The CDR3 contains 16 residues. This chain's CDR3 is CASTPARSYSGNTIYF. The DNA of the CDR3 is TGTGCCAGTACCCCAGCAAGGAGCTACTCTGGAAACACCATATATTTT.

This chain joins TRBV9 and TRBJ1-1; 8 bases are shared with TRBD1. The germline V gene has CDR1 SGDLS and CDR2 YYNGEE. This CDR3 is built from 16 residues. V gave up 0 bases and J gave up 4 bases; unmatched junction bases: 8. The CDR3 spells CASSVAPTGVGTEAFF. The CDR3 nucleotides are TGTGCCAGCAGCGTAGCCCCGACAGGGGTTGGCACTGAAGCTTTCTTT.

The CDR3 sequence: CASSQRAGADQPQHF. CDR3 nucleotides: TGTGCCAGCTCCCAAAGAGCAGGGGCTGATCAGCCCCAGCATTTT. V usage is TRBV27 and J usage is TRBJ1-5, with D possibly matching TRBD1 (6 bases). The V and J ends lost 8 bases and 5 bases respectively, with 19 bases between them. Germline CDR1 is MNHEY and CDR2 is SMNVEV (reference sequence). The length of the CDR3 is 15 residues.

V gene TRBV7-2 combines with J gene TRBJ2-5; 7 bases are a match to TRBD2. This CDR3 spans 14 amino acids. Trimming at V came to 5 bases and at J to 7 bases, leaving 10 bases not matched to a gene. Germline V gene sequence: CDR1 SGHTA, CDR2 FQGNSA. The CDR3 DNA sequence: TGTGCCAGCAGCCTCGATCCGGGGGGTGGGACCCAGTACTTC. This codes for CASSLDPGGGTQYF. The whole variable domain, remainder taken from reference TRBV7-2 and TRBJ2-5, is GAGVSQSPSNKVTEKGKDVELRCDPISGHTALYWYRQSLGQGLEFLIYFQGNSAPDKSGLPSDRFSAERTGGSVSTLTIQRTQQEDSAVYLCASSLDPGGGTQYFGPGTRLLVL.

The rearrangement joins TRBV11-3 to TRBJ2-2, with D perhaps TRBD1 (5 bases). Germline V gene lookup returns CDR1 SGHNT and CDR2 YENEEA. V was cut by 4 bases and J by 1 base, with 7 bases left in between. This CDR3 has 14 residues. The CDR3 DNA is TGTGCCAGCAGCTCAACAGGGAACACCGGGGAGCTGTTTTTT. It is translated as CASSSTGNTGELFF.

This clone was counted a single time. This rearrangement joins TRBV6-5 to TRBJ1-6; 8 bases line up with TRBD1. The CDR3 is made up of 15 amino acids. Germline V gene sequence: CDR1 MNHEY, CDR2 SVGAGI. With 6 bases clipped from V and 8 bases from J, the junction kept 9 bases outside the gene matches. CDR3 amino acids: CASSTTGALDSPLHF. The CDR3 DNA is TGTGCCAGCAGCACGACAGGGGCGCTTGATTCACCCCTCCACTTT.

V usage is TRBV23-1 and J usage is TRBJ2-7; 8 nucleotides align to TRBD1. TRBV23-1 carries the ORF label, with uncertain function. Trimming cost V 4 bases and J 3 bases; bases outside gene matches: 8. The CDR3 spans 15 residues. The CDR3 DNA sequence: TGCGCCAGCAGTCCAAGACAGGGGCTAAACTACGAGCAGTACTTC. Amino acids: CASSPRQGLNYEQYF.

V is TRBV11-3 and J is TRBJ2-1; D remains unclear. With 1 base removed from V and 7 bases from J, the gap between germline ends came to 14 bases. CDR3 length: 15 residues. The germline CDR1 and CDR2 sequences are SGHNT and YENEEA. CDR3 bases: TGTGCCAGCAGCTTAGGGTCGGAGTTATGGAATGAGCAGTTCTTC. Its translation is CASSLGSELWNEQFF.

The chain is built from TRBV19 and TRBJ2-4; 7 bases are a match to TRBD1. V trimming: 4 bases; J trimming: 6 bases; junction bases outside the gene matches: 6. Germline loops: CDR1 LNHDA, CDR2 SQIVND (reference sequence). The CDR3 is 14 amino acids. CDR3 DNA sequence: TGTGCCAGTAGTACCCGACAGGGCGGAAACATTCAGTACTTC. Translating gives CASSTRQGGNIQYF.

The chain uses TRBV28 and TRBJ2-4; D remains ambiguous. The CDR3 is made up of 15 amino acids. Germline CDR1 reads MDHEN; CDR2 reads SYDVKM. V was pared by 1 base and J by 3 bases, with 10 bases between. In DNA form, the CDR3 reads TGTGCCAGCAGTTTATTTAGCTACGACAAAAACATTCAGTACTTC. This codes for CASSLFSYDKNIQYF.

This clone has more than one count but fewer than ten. CDR3: CASRTTGGGLGPQHF. The CDR3 DNA follows: TGTGCCAGTAGGACGACAGGGGGGGGATTGGGGCCCCAGCATTTT. V and J are TRBV19 and TRBJ1-5, with TRBD1 identical over 9 bases. Germline V gene sequence: CDR1 LNHDA, CDR2 SQIVND (reference sequence). V shed 6 bases and J 9 bases; nucleotides not matched to a gene: 12. The CDR3 has 15 residues.

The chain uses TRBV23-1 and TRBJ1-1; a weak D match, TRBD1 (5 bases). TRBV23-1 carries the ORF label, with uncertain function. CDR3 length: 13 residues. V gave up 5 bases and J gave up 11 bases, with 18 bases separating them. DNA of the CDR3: TGCGCCAGCAGTACTCCGCAGGGCCCCACGGCTTTCTTT. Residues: CASSTPQGPTAFF.